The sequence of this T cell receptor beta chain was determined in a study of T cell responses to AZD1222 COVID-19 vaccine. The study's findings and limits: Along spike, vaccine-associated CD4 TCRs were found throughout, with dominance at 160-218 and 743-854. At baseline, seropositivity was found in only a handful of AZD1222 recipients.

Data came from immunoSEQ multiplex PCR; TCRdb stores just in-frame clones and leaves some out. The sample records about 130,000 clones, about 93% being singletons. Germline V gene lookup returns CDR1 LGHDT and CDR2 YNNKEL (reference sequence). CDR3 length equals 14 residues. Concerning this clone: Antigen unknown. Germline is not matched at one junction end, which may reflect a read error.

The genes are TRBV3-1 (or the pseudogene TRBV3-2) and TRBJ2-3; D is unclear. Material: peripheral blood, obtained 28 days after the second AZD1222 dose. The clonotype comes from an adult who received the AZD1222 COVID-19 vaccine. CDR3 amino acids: CASNQGSGGDTQYF. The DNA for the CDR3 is TGTGCCAGCAACCAAGGCTCAGGTGGAGATACGCAGTATTTT.